This TCR beta chain was sequenced during a study of blood T cell repertoires in COVID-19 (dated by TCRdb to 2019 to 2021). At the level of the whole study: Samples from collaborators originated in the United States, Italy and Spain and spanned both the acute and convalescent phases of COVID-19. The material from the prospective study consisted of cDNA or gDNA derived from T cells, B-cell-depleted T cells, or PBMCs. The dataset comprised deeply sampled blood TCRbeta repertoires from subjects exposed to, actively infected with, or recovered from COVID-19. The repertoires were released in a freely available public database meant as a resource for research on the immune response to SARS-CoV-2. The samples were drawn from two sources: the first 160 participants of the ongoing ImmuneRACE study, and over 1,000 subjects contributed by 6 global collaborators. Sample metadata almost always included a de-identified subject ID, COVID-19 status, age in years and sex. HLA class I and class II types, where available, came from metadata supplied by the sample provider rather than from assay-based typing. What the research found in general, with its limitations: Clinical and demographic metadata were provided uncurated, with the amount varying by source and participant.

Each collaborating institution followed its own protocols to collect whole blood in K2EDTA tubes. For TCRbeta analysis, collaborator samples were shipped as frozen whole blood, as isolated PBMCs, or as DNA extracted from either sample type. Looking up the germline V gene yields CDR1 SGDLS and CDR2 YYNGEE. The cysteine opens and the phenylalanine closes a CDR3 of 15 amino acids. The retained sequence is limited to the CDR3, 45 bases, with the frame set at the first base. V gives up 5 bases and J gives up 1 base, and the segment between their germline ends measures 13 bases. As to this clone: Its antigen remains unidentified. Per-base qualities were not stored, and no clone one base away is much larger.

The immunoSEQ Assay, a bias-controlled multiplex PCR, was used to amplify TCRbeta CDR3 regions from genomic DNA. The paper's processing steps were these. The number of nucleated cells in each sample was estimated by amplification of reference gene primers within the assay. To quantify the absolute abundance of each unique TCRbeta CDR3 rearrangement, sequence reads were collapsed and filtered. Productive Simpson clonality was computed per sample as the square root of Simpson's diversity index over productive rearrangements. In TCRdb, the immuneACCESS table is reduced to in-frame sequences with V and J assigned. These tables do not hold every clone; where another copy was compared, an unresolved V gene accounts for under half, and the others remain unexplained. V and J calls and clone size follow that table, whereas D and trimming were derived from the DNA. The sample records 140,000 or so clones, approximately 90% of which are singletons. Of the sample, less than 4% falls within the top ten clones.

The receptor chain draws on TRBV9 and TRBJ2-1, and possibly TRBD1, on 6 matching bases. This clonotype was obtained from a woman aged 60-75 years with active COVID-19. The sample comprised peripheral blood. The CDR3 loop reads CASSLGGLSYNEQFF. The DNA reads TGTGCCAGCAGTCTAGGGGGTTTATCCTACAATGAGCAGTTCTTC.